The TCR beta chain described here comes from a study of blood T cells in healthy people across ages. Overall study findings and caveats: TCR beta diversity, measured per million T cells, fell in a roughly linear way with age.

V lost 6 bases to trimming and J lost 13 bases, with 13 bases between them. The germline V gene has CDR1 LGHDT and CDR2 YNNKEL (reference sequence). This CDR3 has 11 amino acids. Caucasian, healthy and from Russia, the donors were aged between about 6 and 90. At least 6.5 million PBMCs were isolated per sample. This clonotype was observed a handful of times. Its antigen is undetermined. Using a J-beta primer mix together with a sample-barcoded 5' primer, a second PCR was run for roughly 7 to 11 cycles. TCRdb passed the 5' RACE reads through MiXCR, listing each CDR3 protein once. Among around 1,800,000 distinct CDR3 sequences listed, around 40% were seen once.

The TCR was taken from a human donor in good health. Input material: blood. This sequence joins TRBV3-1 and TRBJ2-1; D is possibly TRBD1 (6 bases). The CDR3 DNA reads TGTGCCAGCAGTTCACAGGGAAAACAGTTCTTC. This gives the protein CASSSQGKQFF.